These 16 T cell receptor beta chains came from one sample sequenced in a study of blood T cell repertoires in COVID-19. Here immunoSEQ multiplex PCR was the method, and the copy in TCRdb shows in-frame clones only, minus some. The data hold approximately 300,000 clones, with nearly 90% observed a single time. The source material was peripheral blood. The receptors originated from a woman aged 35 to 49 with COVID-19, enrolled during active disease.

This chain uses TRBV3-1 (or the pseudogene TRBV3-2) with TRBJ2-5; weak D call: TRBD2 (6 bases). In germline, CDR1 is LGHDT, CDR2 YNNKEL (reference sequence). V gave up 10 bases and J gave up 5 bases, with 14 bases separating them. There are 12 residues in the CDR3. The CDR3: CATGVRDETQYF. CDR3 nucleotides: TGTGCCACGGGGGTCAGGGACGAGACCCAGTACTTC.

The chain recombines TRBV7-9 with TRBJ2-1, with D perhaps matching TRBD2 (6 bases). V lost 8 bases and J lost 0, with 11 bases in between. CDR1 is SEHNR and CDR2 is FQNEAQ in the germline V gene (reference sequence). The CDR3 sequence is 14 residues long. CDR3 protein: CASLGGSSYNEQFF. CDR3 nucleotides: TGTGCCAGCCTTGGAGGGTCCTCCTACAATGAGCAGTTCTTC. The entire variable domain, with the rest obtained from reference TRBV7-9 and TRBJ2-1, is as follows: DTGVSQNPRHKITKRGQNVTFRCDPISEHNRLYWYRQTLGQGPEFLTYFQNEAQLEKSRLLSDRFSAERPKGSFSTLEIQRTEQGDSAMYLCASLGGSSYNEQFFGPGTRLTVL.

This rearrangement joins TRBV6-5 to TRBJ2-1; 7 positions match TRBD2. There are 15 residues in the CDR3. The V gene's germline CDR1 is MNHEY and CDR2 SVGAGI. V was pared by 2 bases and J by 4 bases, with 5 bases of the junction left unmatched. The DNA for the CDR3 is TGTGCCAGCAGTTACCCGGGGGGTGGATACAATGAGCAGTTCTTC. Its protein is CASSYPGGGYNEQFF.

This clone has only a few counts. The chain employs TRBV7-2 and TRBJ2-3; 7 nucleotides agree with TRBD1. The CDR3 covers 15 residues. Germline V lookup: CDR1 SGHTA, CDR2 FQGNSA. V gave up 1 base and J gave up 1 base; unmatched junction bases: 2. DNA for the CDR3: TGTGCCAGCAGCTTAGTTACAGGGGGCACAGATACGCAGTATTTT. Amino acid sequence: CASSLVTGGTDTQYF.

The chain carries TRBV9 and TRBJ1-1; no firm D call. V dropped 0 bases and J dropped 1 base, with 10 bases sitting between them. The CDR3 sequence is 15 residues long. Germline V gives CDR1 SGDLS, CDR2 YYNGEE. The CDR3 DNA reads as TGTGCCAGCAGCGTAGGCCTCCGGGGGAACACTGAAGCTTTCTTT. It specifies CASSVGLRGNTEAFF.

The chain carries TRBV7-8 and TRBJ1-5, with D possibly matching TRBD1 (6 bases). The length of the CDR3 is 14 residues. V gave up 5 bases and J gave up 7 bases, with 15 bases separating them. CDR1 SGHVS and CDR2 FQNEAQ come from the germline V gene. CDR3 amino acids: CASSQYRAGQPQHF. The CDR3 nucleotides are TGTGCCAGCAGCCAGTACAGGGCAGGCCAGCCCCAGCATTTT.

V and J are TRBV6-1 and TRBJ2-2; 7 bases are shared with TRBD1. The germline V gene encodes CDR1 MNHNS and CDR2 SASEGT. With V trimmed by 5 bases and J by 3 bases, 3 bases remained unmatched. CDR3 length: 14 residues. This chain's CDR3 is CASSWDSHTGELFF. CDR3 bases: TGTGCCAGCAGTTGGGACAGTCACACCGGGGAGCTGTTTTTT.

The chain has TRBV27 and TRBJ1-1, with 8 bases identical to TRBD1. The CDR3 loop spans 13 amino acids. CDR1 is MNHEY, CDR2 SMNVEV, per germline (reference sequence). V trimming: 2 bases; J trimming: 9 bases; junction bases outside the gene matches: 5. In DNA form, the CDR3 reads TGTGCCAGCAGTTTAAACAGGGGGGATAAAGCTTTCTTT. Residues: CASSLNRGDKAFF.

V is TRBV3-1 (or the pseudogene TRBV3-2) and J is TRBJ2-7; 7 bases are a match to TRBD1. This CDR3 is 13 amino acids long. Unmatched junction bases numbered 2, after V lost 1 base and J lost 5 bases. Per the germline V gene, CDR1 is LGHDT and CDR2 is YNNKEL (reference sequence). CDR3 residues: CASSQVGGHEQYF. The CDR3 DNA is TGTGCCAGCAGCCAAGTAGGGGGCCACGAGCAGTACTTC.

The rearrangement uses TRBV27 and TRBJ1-5; TRBD1 agrees at 7 bases. Trimming at V came to 5 bases and at J to 2 bases, leaving 6 bases not matched to a gene. CDR1 is MNHEY, CDR2 SMNVEV, per germline (reference sequence). The CDR3 sequence is 15 residues long. CDR3 sequence reads: CASSRSGGRNQPQHF. The CDR3 nucleotides read TGTGCCAGCAGTAGATCAGGGGGACGCAATCAGCCCCAGCATTTT.

The chain employs TRBV5-6 and TRBJ1-2; D is unresolved. Per the germline V gene, CDR1 is SGHDT and CDR2 is YYEEEE. Trimming cost V 3 bases and J 2 bases, with 14 bases left between them. The CDR3 consists of 15 residues. In DNA, the CDR3 is TGTGCCAGCAGCTGGGTGGCTAGCGCAAACTATGGCTACACCTTC. Translation: CASSWVASANYGYTF.

The chain links TRBV7-9 to TRBJ2-7, with 9 bases aligning to TRBD1. Germline-derived CDR1 and CDR2 are SEHNR and FQNEAQ (reference sequence). CDR3 length equals 13 residues. Trimming removed 10 bases from V and 2 bases from J; junction bases left unmatched: 6. The CDR3 region is CAILTGGAYEQYF. The CDR3 coding sequence is TGTGCCATCTTGACAGGGGGAGCCTACGAGCAGTACTTC.

The V gene is TRBV6-5, the J gene TRBJ2-7; 13 positions agree with TRBD2. The ends lost 5 bases at V and 5 bases at J; junction bases unmatched: 6. Germline CDR1 MNHEY, CDR2 SVGAGI. The CDR3 is made up of 15 amino acids. CDR3 sequence (DNA): TGTGCCAGCAGTCGACTAGCGGGAGGAGGCCACGAGCAGTACTTC. This encodes CASSRLAGGGHEQYF.

The chain has TRBV6-5 and TRBJ1-2; possible D gene TRBD1, 5 bases. The germline V and J ends were trimmed by 6 bases and 2 bases, with 16 bases remaining between them. Germline V gene lookup returns CDR1 MNHEY and CDR2 SVGAGI. The CDR3 has 15 amino acids. In DNA, the CDR3 is TGTGCCAGCAGGACGCGGGGGGGAGAAAACTATGGCTACACCTTC. It is translated as CASRTRGGENYGYTF.

This clone was detected once. CDR3 sequence reads: CASSATGTGGYEQYF. The CDR3 DNA is TGTGCCAGCAGCGCAACCGGGACAGGGGGCTACGAGCAGTACTTC. V is TRBV7-2 and J is TRBJ2-7; 11 bases are shared with TRBD1. Germline trimming cut 5 bases from V and 3 bases from J; bases unmatched to any gene: 6. CDR3 length: 15 amino acids. Germline values: CDR1 SGHTA, CDR2 FQGNSA.

J is TRBJ2-2 and V is TRBV7-9; TRBD2 matches 7 bases. After removal of 5 bases from V and 3 bases from J, the junction contained 6 bases not matched to a gene. From germline, CDR1 is SEHNR and CDR2 FQNEAQ (reference sequence). This CDR3 is 15 amino acids long. DNA of the CDR3: TGTGCCAGCAGCCCAGCGGGGCCGGACACCGGGGAGCTGTTTTTT. Protein sequence: CASSPAGPDTGELFF.